This T cell receptor (beta chain) was observed in a study of T cells in Graves' hyperthyroidism and ophthalmopathy (dated by TCRdb to between 2018 and 2020). In the study overall: Peripheral blood samples were taken at the time of initial diagnosis, prior to any treatment. A discovery cohort of about a hundred patients, 43 with Graves' ophthalmopathy and 55 to 60 with stable Graves' hyperthyroidism, was used to find distinguishing TCR V-J signatures. For training and testing, the roughly 97 patients in the discovery cohort were randomly divided in a 7:3 ratio. An independent validation cohort of around 19 hyperthyroidism patients and about 16 patients who later progressed to ophthalmopathy tested prospective prediction of ophthalmopathy. In addition, the study compared T-cell repertoires in thyroid tissue and in blood from six Graves' hyperthyroidism patients. The paper reports TCR Vbeta CDR3 sequencing of more than 120 peripheral blood samples: over 40 ophthalmopathy, 75 to 80 hyperthyroidism and approximately 17 progressor patients. After blood sampling, hyperthyroidism patients were treated with methimazole at a starting dose of 30 mg daily, and ophthalmopathy patients were treated with high-dose intravenous methylprednisolone.

TCR beta CDR3 regions were amplified from RNA transcripts. For the first round of RT-PCR on the TCR CDR3, the HTBI primer set was used together with the Qiagen OneStep RT-PCR kit. Libraries were constructed in a second round of multiplex PCR, after which size selection and purification were carried out. Sequencing of the libraries was done on an Illumina HiSeq2000 using paired-end 100 bp reads. On the study's bioinformatics: Raw data were processed with SOAPnuke, discarding reads with adapters, uncalled bases, mean Phred below 15, or no exact constant-primer or identifier match. High-quality paired reads were merged with COPE v1.2.5, and unique nucleotide sequences were defined as clonotypes. MiTCR v1.1 was used to align clonotypes to the IMGT TRBV, TRBD and TRBJ reference segments. The analysis included only V-J combinations with a frequency above 0.0001, which together covered 99% to 99.2% of the repertoires. A TCS score was defined as the ratio of F50 (clonal expansion) to E x V (chaos), with BLOSUM62-based TCRdist applied between CDR3 peptides within each V-J. Welch's t-statistics and random forest reduced some 510 V-J features to under 15, which were used in a naive Bayes classifier (R e1071). TCRdb ran its own pipeline on the public reads, namely fastp trimming at Q25 and MiXCR clone calling, and kept in-frame beta chains. Each CDR3 protein appears once, grouped with its most common genes and DNA. The authors' filters were not applied to this entry. This sample has approximately 600,000 distinct CDR3 sequences in its table, and under 25% of those were observed once. Under 35% of the sample rests with the top ten.

Of note for this clonotype: The antigen it recognizes is unknown. Base quality data are lacking; no much larger clone is found one base away.

V loses 5 bases, J loses 6 bases, and the germline ends lie 11 bases apart. Looking up the germline V gene yields CDR1 SQVTM and CDR2 ANQGSEA. Spanning cysteine to phenylalanine, the CDR3 consists of 12 amino acids. Kept here is only the CDR3 DNA, which spans 36 bases and is read in frame from base 1. Study-level results and caveats: In validation, the model predicted progression to ophthalmopathy with around 71% sensitivity and less than 75% specificity, a median of about 6 months before onset. In cross-validation, a model built on a 13 V-J signature told ophthalmopathy apart from stable hyperthyroidism with 85% to 90% sensitivity and about 81% specificity, and in testing the same model reached 80%/75%. Sample size was not statistically predetermined, and blinding of investigators to group allocation was not performed. Blood samples also contained most of the expanded thyroid clonotypes (frequency above 0.001), which suggests that blood repertoires may reflect thyroid immune responses.

Ophthalmopathy patients had moderately to severely active disease, Clinical Activity Score of at least 3, NOSPECS grade of at least 4, and duration under 3 months. Any patient with an uncontrolled infection, another autoimmune disease, pregnancy or lactation was excluded. Diagnoses were based on clinical symptoms, serum thyroxine and TRAb, thyroid ultrasound and orbital computed tomography. PBMCs were isolated from about 9 ml of fresh peripheral blood by Ficoll-Paque density gradient centrifugation. Total RNA was extracted with Trizol reagent, and quality was checked on an Agilent 2100 Bioanalyzer.

The rearrangement combines TRBV29-1 with TRBJ2-1; the D segment cannot be called with confidence. The specimen sequenced was blood. The source of this sequence is a man younger than 40 with Graves' ophthalmopathy. Here is the DNA: TGCAGCGTTCACGTCGCTTTCAATGAGCAGTTCTTC. It codes for CSVHVAFNEQFF.